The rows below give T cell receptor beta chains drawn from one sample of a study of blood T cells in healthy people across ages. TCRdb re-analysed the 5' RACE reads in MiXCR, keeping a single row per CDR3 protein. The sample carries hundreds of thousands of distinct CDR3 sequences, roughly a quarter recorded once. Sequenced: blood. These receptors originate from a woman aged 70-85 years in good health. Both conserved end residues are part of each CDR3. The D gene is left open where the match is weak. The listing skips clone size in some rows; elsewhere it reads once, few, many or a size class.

cdr3_nt: TGTGCCAGCAGCCAGAGTTACCTAGAGCAGTTCTTC
cdr3_aa: CASSQSYLEQFF
cdr3_length: 12
j_call: TRBJ2-1
v_call: TRBV7-9
d_call: .
clone_size: .

cdr3_nt: TGTGCCGGCACCATGGCGGCGGGACTCTATGGCTACACCTTC
cdr3_aa: CAGTMAAGLYGYTF
cdr3_length: 14
j_call: TRBJ1-2
v_call: TRBV7-6
d_call: .
clone_size: .

cdr3_nt: TGCGCCAGCAGCCGAACTTCGACCAGGGATGGCAATCAGCCCCAGCATTTT
cdr3_aa: CASSRTSTRDGNQPQHF
cdr3_length: 17
j_call: TRBJ1-5
v_call: TRBV4-1
d_call: .
clone_size: .

cdr3_nt: TGCGCCAGCAGTGAGATCGGACAGGGTCTTGGCTACACCTTC
cdr3_aa: CASSEIGQGLGYTF
cdr3_length: 14
j_call: TRBJ1-2
v_call: TRBV10-2
d_call: TRBD1
clone_size: .

cdr3_nt: TGTGCCAGCAGCCCAACTATAGCGGGCTACAATGAGCAGTTCTTC
cdr3_aa: CASSPTIAGYNEQFF
cdr3_length: 15
j_call: TRBJ2-1
v_call: TRBV7-8
d_call: TRBD2
clone_size: once

cdr3_nt: TGTGCCAGCAGTTATGTGGCGGGAGAGACCCAGTACTTC
cdr3_aa: CASSYVAGETQYF
cdr3_length: 13
j_call: TRBJ2-5
v_call: TRBV6-5
d_call: .
clone_size: .

cdr3_nt: TGTGCCAGCTCACCGATATCAGGGAACTATGGCTACACCTTC
cdr3_aa: CASSPISGNYGYTF
cdr3_length: 14
j_call: TRBJ1-2
v_call: TRBV18
d_call: .
clone_size: few

cdr3_nt: TGCAGAGGAGGACTAGCGGGATACGAGCAGTACTTC
cdr3_aa: CRGGLAGYEQYF
cdr3_length: 12
j_call: TRBJ2-7
v_call: TRBV20-1
d_call: TRBD2
clone_size: .

cdr3_nt: TGTGCCAGCAGGGGAGAGGCCCAGTACTTC
cdr3_aa: CASRGEAQYF
cdr3_length: 10
j_call: TRBJ2-5
v_call: TRBV28
d_call: .
clone_size: once

cdr3_nt: TGTGCTAGTGGTTTGGACCCGACAGGACTCTACCTTAGCACAGATACGCAGTATTTT
cdr3_aa: CASGLDPTGLYLSTDTQYF
cdr3_length: 19
j_call: TRBJ2-3
v_call: TRBV12-5
d_call: .
clone_size: .

cdr3_nt: TGCAGCGTTACCCCGGTGACAGGGGGGAATGAGGGCTACACCTTC
cdr3_aa: CSVTPVTGGNEGYTF
cdr3_length: 15
j_call: TRBJ1-2
v_call: TRBV29-1
d_call: TRBD1
clone_size: few

cdr3_nt: TGCAGTGCTTTTACAGGGGCCCGGAACACTGAAGCTTTCTTT
cdr3_aa: CSAFTGARNTEAFF
cdr3_length: 14
j_call: TRBJ1-1
v_call: TRBV20-1
d_call: TRBD1
clone_size: .

cdr3_nt: TGCAGCGCTAGGCGGGAGGGCATGACAGATACGCAGTATTTT
cdr3_aa: CSARREGMTDTQYF
cdr3_length: 14
j_call: TRBJ2-3
v_call: TRBV29-1
d_call: TRBD2
clone_size: many

cdr3_nt: TGCAGCGTCTACCGACAGAGAAGCTCCTACAATGAGCAGTTCTTC
cdr3_aa: CSVYRQRSSYNEQFF
cdr3_length: 15
j_call: TRBJ2-1
v_call: TRBV29-1
d_call: .
clone_size: many

cdr3_nt: TGCAGTGCTAGAGATTCGGGAGTTGGGAAACAAGAGACCCAGTACTTC
cdr3_aa: CSARDSGVGKQETQYF
cdr3_length: 16
j_call: TRBJ2-5
v_call: TRBV20-1
d_call: .
clone_size: few

cdr3_nt: TGTGCCAGCAGGCCAACGACTAGCGGTTACAATGAGCAGTTCTTC
cdr3_aa: CASRPTTSGYNEQFF
cdr3_length: 15
j_call: TRBJ2-1
v_call: TRBV12-3/TRBV12-4
d_call: TRBD2
clone_size: .

cdr3_nt: TGTGCTAGTGGTGAAGGGGGGGTACGCACTGAAGCTTTCTTT
cdr3_aa: CASGEGGVRTEAFF
cdr3_length: 14
j_call: TRBJ1-1
v_call: TRBV12-5
d_call: .
clone_size: many

cdr3_nt: TGTGCCAGCATTCCGCTAGCGGGAGGGTACACAGATACGCAGTATTTT
cdr3_aa: CASIPLAGGYTDTQYF
cdr3_length: 16
j_call: TRBJ2-3
v_call: TRBV6-4
d_call: TRBD2
clone_size: .

cdr3_nt: TGTGCCAGCAGACGGACCCAGAGCTACGAGCAGTACTTC
cdr3_aa: CASRRTQSYEQYF
cdr3_length: 13
j_call: TRBJ2-7
v_call: TRBV7-2
d_call: .
clone_size: .

cdr3_nt: TGTGCCAGCAGTTCCTATCCGGGACCCCAGGAGACCCAGTACTTC
cdr3_aa: CASSSYPGPQETQYF
cdr3_length: 15
j_call: TRBJ2-5
v_call: TRBV27
d_call: .
clone_size: .